Each of the 20 T cell receptor beta chains below was sequenced from the same sample in a study of blood T cells in healthy people across ages. A sample-barcoded 5' primer and a J-beta primer mix were used in a second PCR of roughly 7 to 11 cycles. TCRdb reprocessed the 5' RACE reads with MiXCR, giving one entry per CDR3 protein. Of roughly 1.7 million distinct CDR3 sequences in the sample, about 35% were seen once. Sequencing input: blood. The receptors were gathered from a woman aged 25 to 45 in good health.

The chain combines TRBV12-3 or TRBV12-4 with TRBJ2-3, with 7 bases fitting TRBD2. The CDR3 contains 14 residues. With V trimmed by 5 bases and J by 4 bases, 6 bases remained unmatched. The CDR3 protein is CASSPERGSDTQYF. The DNA for the CDR3 is TGTGCCAGCAGTCCCGAGCGGGGCTCAGATACGCAGTATTTT.

J is TRBJ2-7 and V is TRBV5-1; D may correspond to TRBD1 or TRBD2 (5 bases each). The CDR3 has 14 residues. Germline values: CDR1 SGHRS, CDR2 YFSETQ. Trimming shortened V by 4 bases and J by 6 bases, and 17 bases separated the two germline ends. CDR3 nucleotide sequence: TGCGCCAGCAGCCTAGTTGGGGGTCCGTTCGAGCAGTACTTC. It codes for CASSLVGGPFEQYF.

As regards this clonotype: At one end, the junction sequence differs from germline, possibly due to a read error. The chain links TRBV6-5 to TRBJ1-5, with D unresolved. Germline values: CDR1 MNHEY, CDR2 SVGAGI. This CDR3 has 17 residues. For the CDR3, the DNA is TGTGCCGGCAGTTACGCTCCAAAGGGTGGGGAGCGTCAGCCCCAGCATTTT. Its protein is CAGSYAPKGGERQPQHF.

This chain joins TRBV12-3 or TRBV12-4 and TRBJ2-7; D is undetermined. The V and J ends lost 7 bases and 2 bases respectively, with 12 bases between them. There are 13 residues in the CDR3. CDR3 sequence reads: CASTPGNTYEQYF. CDR3 in DNA: TGTGCCAGCACCCCAGGAAACACCTACGAGCAGTACTTC.

This chain joins TRBV15 and TRBJ1-4; 11 bases are shared with TRBD1. CDR1 is LNHNV, CDR2 YYDKDF, per germline (reference sequence). The V and J ends lost 3 bases and 1 base, in that order; junction bases with no gene match: 10. This CDR3 comprises 19 residues. The CDR3: CATSRTGTGGVGTNEKLFF. The CDR3 nucleotides are TGTGCCACCAGCAGGACAGGGACAGGGGGGGTAGGAACTAATGAAAAACTGTTTTTT.

This clonotype was seen only a few times. The chain links TRBV13 to TRBJ2-7; a weak D match, TRBD1 (6 bases). Trimming stripped 5 bases from V and 4 bases from J, with 12 bases between. There are 13 residues in the CDR3. Germline CDR1 PRHDT, CDR2 FYEKMQ (reference sequence). The CDR3 loop is CASSPGHEYEQYF. Here the CDR3 DNA reads TGTGCCAGCAGCCCGGGACACGAGTACGAGCAGTACTTC. The full variable domain, completed using reference TRBV13 and TRBJ2-7, is AAGVIQSPRHLIKEKRETATLKCYPIPRHDTVYWYQQGPGQDPQFLISFYEKMQSDKGSIPDRFSAQQFSDYHSELNMSSLELGDSALYFCASSPGHEYEQYFGPGTRLTVT.

This rearrangement joins TRBV3-1 to TRBJ2-1, with D possibly matching TRBD2 (6 bases). This CDR3 has 13 residues. The V end was cut by 2 bases, the J end by 9 bases, with 11 bases between. The germline gives CDR1 LGHDT, CDR2 YNNKEL (reference sequence). The CDR3 loop reads CASSQLAAFEQFF. In DNA form, the CDR3 reads TGTGCCAGCAGCCAATTAGCGGCTTTTGAGCAGTTCTTC.

The J gene is TRBJ2-7, the V gene TRBV2, with 9 bases that match TRBD1. This CDR3 spans 14 amino acids. The junction had 8 bases not matched to a gene; V was cut back by 6 bases and J by 5 bases. Looked up from germline, CDR1 is SNHLY and CDR2 is FYNNEI. The CDR3: CASRQTGGGNEQYF. DNA for the CDR3: TGTGCCAGCAGACAAACAGGGGGCGGGAACGAGCAGTACTTC. The variable domain in full, completed from reference TRBV2 and TRBJ2-7, reads EPEVTQTPSHQVTQMGQEVILRCVPISNHLYFYWYRQILGQKVEFLVSFYNNEISEKSEIFDDQFSVERPDGSNFTLKIRSTKLEDSAMYFCASRQTGGGNEQYFGPGTRLTVT.

This clonotype appeared many times. The chain uses TRBV20-1 and TRBJ1-6, with TRBD1 matching over 7 bases. This CDR3 comprises 14 residues. Trimming took 6 bases from V and 10 from J; bases not matched to a gene: 12. CDR1 is DFQATT and CDR2 is SNEGSKA in the germline V gene (reference sequence). The CDR3 here is CSAKTGSLQSPLHF. CDR3 nucleotide sequence: TGCAGTGCCAAGACAGGGAGTCTTCAGTCACCCCTCCACTTT.

The chain employs TRBV20-1 and TRBJ2-1, with 12 bases fitting TRBD2. J lost 8 bases, V lost 8 bases, and 13 bases had no gene match. Per germline, CDR1 DFQATT and CDR2 SNEGSKA (reference sequence). The CDR3 sequence is 15 residues long. The CDR3 DNA follows: TGCAGTTCCTACCCCCCTAGCGGGAGGGTTGATGAGCAGTTCTTC. It yields the protein CSSYPPSGRVDEQFF.

V usage is TRBV9 and J usage is TRBJ2-1, with D unclear. V lost 3 bases to trimming and J lost 2 bases, with 9 bases between them. Germline V gene data show CDR1 as SGDLS and CDR2 as YYNGEE. The CDR3 extends over 14 amino acids. The CDR3 protein is CASSGGITYNEQFF. CDR3 nucleotides: TGTGCCAGCAGCGGTGGGATTACCTACAATGAGCAGTTCTTC.

The genes are TRBV6-1 and TRBJ1-6; 9 positions match TRBD1. Germline V gene data show CDR1 as MNHNS and CDR2 as SASEGT. Germline trimming cut 3 bases from V and 9 bases from J; bases unmatched to any gene: 3. The CDR3 covers 14 residues. The CDR3 sequence is CASSEGQGTSPLHF. In DNA, the CDR3 is TGTGCCAGCAGTGAGGGACAGGGAACTTCACCCCTCCACTTT.

This clonotype has a handful of counts. This chain uses TRBV20-1 with TRBJ2-5, with D maybe TRBD1 (6 bases). The CDR3 runs to 12 residues. CDR1 is DFQATT, CDR2 SNEGSKA, per germline (reference sequence). The V end was cut by 5 bases, the J end by 3 bases, with 10 bases between. In nucleotides, the CDR3 is TGCAGTGCTTGGACAGAAAAAGAGACCCAGTACTTC. Translating it yields CSAWTEKETQYF.

CDR3 DNA: TGTGCCAGCAGCCAACAGCGCGGGAGTGCTGGTGAGCAGTTCTTC. The encoded protein is CASSQQRGSAGEQFF. The genes are TRBV3-1 and TRBJ2-1; TRBD2 agrees at 7 bases. V shed 2 bases and J 9 bases; nucleotides not matched to a gene: 10. Germline V lookup: CDR1 LGHDT, CDR2 YNNKEL (reference sequence). This CDR3 contains 15 residues.

The chain links TRBV27 to TRBJ2-2; 9 nucleotides line up with TRBD1. The junction had 8 bases not matched to a gene; V was cut back by 5 bases and J by 7 bases. Germline V CDR1 and CDR2: MNHEY, SMNVEV (reference sequence). This CDR3 region has 15 residues. The chain's CDR3 is CASSPILTGGGELFF. The CDR3 DNA is TGTGCCAGCAGTCCGATACTGACAGGGGGCGGGGAGCTGTTTTTT.

This clonotype has only a few counts. The J gene is TRBJ2-1, the V gene TRBV9; D tentatively fits TRBD1 or TRBD2 (5 bases each). CDR3 length: 14 residues. Between the trimmed V and J ends, which lost 3 bases and 4 bases, there was a span of 11 bases. The germline V gene has CDR1 SGDLS and CDR2 YYNGEE. CDR3 bases: TGTGCCAGCAGCGGCCGGGACCAATACAATGAGCAGTTCTTC. This sequence encodes CASSGRDQYNEQFF.

This clonotype appeared many times. V and J are TRBV20-1 and TRBJ2-7; 9 bases fit TRBD2. Trimming cost V 0 bases and J 3 bases; bases outside gene matches: 9. Germline CDR1 DFQATT, CDR2 SNEGSKA (reference sequence). The CDR3 has 16 residues. CDR3 DNA: TGCAGTGCTAGAGATACAGGACTAGCGCAACTCTACGAGCAGTACTTC. Protein product: CSARDTGLAQLYEQYF.

This clonotype was seen a handful of times. The chain is built from TRBV7-6 and TRBJ2-1; 15 nucleotides line up with TRBD2. The CDR3 totals 24 residues. Trimming at V came to 0 bases and at J to 0 bases, leaving 18 bases not matched to a gene. In germline, CDR1 is SGHVS, CDR2 FNYEAQ. The CDR3 sequence is CASSLAGLSFGTSGRSGSYNEQFF. The CDR3 nucleotides are TGTGCCAGCAGCTTAGCGGGTTTGTCTTTCGGGACTAGCGGGAGGAGTGGCTCCTACAATGAGCAGTTCTTC.

The chain combines TRBV20-1 with TRBJ1-1, with D unresolved. The CDR3 is 12 amino acids. V was pared by 0 bases and J by 2 bases, with 4 bases between. Germline CDR1 reads DFQATT; CDR2 reads SNEGSKA (reference sequence). The CDR3 reads CSARDYNTEAFF. DNA for the CDR3: TGCAGTGCTAGAGATTATAACACTGAAGCTTTCTTT.

This chain joins TRBV28 and TRBJ2-1; no reliable D call. Germline V gene lookup returns CDR1 MDHEN and CDR2 SYDVKM. The germline V and J ends were trimmed by 3 bases and 2 bases, with 11 bases remaining between them. This CDR3 contains 15 residues. CDR3 sequence reads: CASSFPNQPYNEQFF. The CDR3 DNA follows: TGTGCCAGCAGTTTTCCGAATCAACCCTACAATGAGCAGTTCTTC.